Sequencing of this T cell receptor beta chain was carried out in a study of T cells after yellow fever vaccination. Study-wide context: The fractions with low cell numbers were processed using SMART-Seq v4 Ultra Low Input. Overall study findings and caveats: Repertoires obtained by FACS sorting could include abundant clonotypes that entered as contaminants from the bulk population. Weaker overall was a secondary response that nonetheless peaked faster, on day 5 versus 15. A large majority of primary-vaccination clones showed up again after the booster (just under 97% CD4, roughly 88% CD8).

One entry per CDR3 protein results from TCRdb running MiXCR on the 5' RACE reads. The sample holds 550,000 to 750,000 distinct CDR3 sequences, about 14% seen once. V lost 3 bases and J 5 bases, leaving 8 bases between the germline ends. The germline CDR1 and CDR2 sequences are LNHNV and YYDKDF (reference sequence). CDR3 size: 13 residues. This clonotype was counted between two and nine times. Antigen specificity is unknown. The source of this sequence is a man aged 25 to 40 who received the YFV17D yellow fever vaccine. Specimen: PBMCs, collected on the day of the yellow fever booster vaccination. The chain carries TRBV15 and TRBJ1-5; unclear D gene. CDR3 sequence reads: CATSSFVYQPQHF. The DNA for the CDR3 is TGTGCCACCAGCAGCTTCGTTTATCAGCCCCAGCATTTT.